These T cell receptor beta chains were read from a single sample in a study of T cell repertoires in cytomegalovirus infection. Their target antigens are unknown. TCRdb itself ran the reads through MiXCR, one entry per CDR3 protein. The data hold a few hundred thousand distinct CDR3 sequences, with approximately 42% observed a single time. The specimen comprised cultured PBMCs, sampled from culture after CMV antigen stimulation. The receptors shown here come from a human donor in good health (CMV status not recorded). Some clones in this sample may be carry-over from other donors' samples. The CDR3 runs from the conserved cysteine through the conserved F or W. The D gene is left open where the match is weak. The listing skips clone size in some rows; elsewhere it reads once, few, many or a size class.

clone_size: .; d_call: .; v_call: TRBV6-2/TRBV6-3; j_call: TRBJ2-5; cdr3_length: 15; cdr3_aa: CASILQGPQGETQYF; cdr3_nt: TGTGCCAGCATCCTCCAAGGACCCCAAGGAGAGACCCAGTACTTC
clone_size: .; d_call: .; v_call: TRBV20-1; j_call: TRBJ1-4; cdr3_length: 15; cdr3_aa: CSARQVGQNHEKLFF; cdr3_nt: TGCAGTGCTAGACAGGTGGGGCAAAACCATGAAAAACTGTTTTTT
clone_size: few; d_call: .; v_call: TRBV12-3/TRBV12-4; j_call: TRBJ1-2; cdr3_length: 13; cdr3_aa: CASSPPQGYGYTF; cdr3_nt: TGTGCCAGCAGCCCCCCCCAGGGCTATGGCTACACCTTC
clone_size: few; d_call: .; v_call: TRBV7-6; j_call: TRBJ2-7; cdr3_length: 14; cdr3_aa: CASSDKFGKYEQYF; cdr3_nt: TGTGCCAGCAGCGACAAATTTGGGAAATACGAGCAGTACTTC
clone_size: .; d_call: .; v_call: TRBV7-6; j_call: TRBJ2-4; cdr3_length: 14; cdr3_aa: CASSYYLAKNIQYF; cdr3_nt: TGTGCCAGCAGCTATTACCTAGCCAAAAACATTCAGTACTTC
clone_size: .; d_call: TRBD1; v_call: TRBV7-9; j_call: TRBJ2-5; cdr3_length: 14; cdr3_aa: CASSLVTGVGTQYF; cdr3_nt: TGTGCCAGCAGCTTAGTAACAGGGGTCGGGACCCAGTACTTC
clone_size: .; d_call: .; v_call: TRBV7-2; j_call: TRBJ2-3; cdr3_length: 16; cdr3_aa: CASSPNGAVPTDTQYF; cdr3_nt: TGTGCCAGCAGCCCGAATGGAGCGGTCCCCACAGATACGCAGTATTTT
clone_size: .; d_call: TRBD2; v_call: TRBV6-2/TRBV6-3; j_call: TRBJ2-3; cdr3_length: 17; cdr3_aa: CASSYHPGLAGTDTQYF; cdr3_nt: TGTGCCAGCAGTTACCATCCCGGTCTAGCGGGCACAGATACGCAGTATTTT
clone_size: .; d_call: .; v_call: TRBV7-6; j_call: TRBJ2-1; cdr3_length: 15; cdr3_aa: CASSLVPSGYNEQFF; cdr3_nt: TGTGCCAGCAGCCTCGTACCTTCGGGGTACAATGAGCAGTTCTTC
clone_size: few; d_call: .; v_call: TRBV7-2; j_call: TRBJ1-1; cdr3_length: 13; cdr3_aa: CASSLVMDTEAFF; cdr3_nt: TGTGCCAGCAGCTTAGTCATGGACACTGAAGCTTTCTTT
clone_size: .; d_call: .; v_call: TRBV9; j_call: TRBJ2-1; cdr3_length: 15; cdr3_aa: CASSSSGTLYNEQFF; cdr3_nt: TGTGCCAGCAGTTCCTCCGGGACACTCTACAATGAGCAGTTCTTC